This T cell receptor beta chain was obtained from a study of regulatory T cells in long-lasting Graves disease. This clonotype occurred a few times. Building of the TCR beta libraries involved iRepertoire HTBI primers and Arm-PCR of CDR3 regions. One entry per CDR3 protein, called by TCRdb with MiXCR from the multiplex PCR reads. The sample consists of about 560,000 distinct CDR3 sequences, roughly 15% of them appearing once. Sample time point: newly diagnosed GD, antithyroid drugs for less than 3 months. After RNA was extracted from PBMCs, the TCR library was made from it. This CDR3 has 11 amino acids. The V gene lost 8 bases and the J gene lost 3 bases, with 7 bases spanning the gap. Germline values: CDR1 MNHNS, CDR2 SASEGT. In addition, the sample was reused for a study of T cells in Graves' hyperthyroidism and ophthalmopathy. Per that paper: Patients were excluded because of uncontrolled infection, other autoimmune disease, pregnancy or lactation. In simple terms, a model built on 13 V-J features told ophthalmopathy apart from stable hyperthyroidism.

Source: peripheral blood mononuclear cells (PBMCs), taken at new diagnosis, from a patient treated with antithyroid drugs. The V call is TRBV6-1, the J call TRBJ1-2; D is possibly TRBD1 (5 bases). The receptor was derived from a man in his late teens or twenties with Graves disease. This chain's CDR3 is CASEGYYGYTF. The CDR3 DNA follows: TGTGCCAGCGAGGGGTACTATGGCTACACCTTC.